A few counts support the clone carrying this T cell receptor (beta chain). Antigen unknown. This entry comes from a study of CD8 T cells in ankylosing spondylitis. General study points: A TCR beta motif of eight highly homologous variants appeared characteristic of ankylosing spondylitis blood. Peripheral blood samples showed relatively rare disease-linked clones, and these clones were CD8+.

The CDR3 has 18 amino acids. Per the germline V gene, CDR1 is SGHRS and CDR2 is YFSETQ. V was pared by 3 bases and J by 4 bases, with 7 bases of the junction left unmatched. Libraries for TCR beta were made by quantitative 5'-RACE with molecular barcodes. TCRdb called the 5' RACE reads again in MiXCR, with one record for every CDR3 protein. This table has about 540,000 distinct CDR3 sequences, roughly 13% appearing once. J is TRBJ2-2 and V is TRBV5-1; the match to TRBD2 covers 15 bases. The sequenced sample consisted of blood, either unsorted or a sorted T cell fraction (not recorded which). This receptor was taken from a male donor with ankylosing spondylitis. CDR3 in amino acids: CASSSGLAGGPGTGELFF. Here the CDR3 DNA reads TGCGCCAGCAGCTCTGGACTAGCGGGAGGGCCGGGCACCGGGGAGCTGTTTTTT.